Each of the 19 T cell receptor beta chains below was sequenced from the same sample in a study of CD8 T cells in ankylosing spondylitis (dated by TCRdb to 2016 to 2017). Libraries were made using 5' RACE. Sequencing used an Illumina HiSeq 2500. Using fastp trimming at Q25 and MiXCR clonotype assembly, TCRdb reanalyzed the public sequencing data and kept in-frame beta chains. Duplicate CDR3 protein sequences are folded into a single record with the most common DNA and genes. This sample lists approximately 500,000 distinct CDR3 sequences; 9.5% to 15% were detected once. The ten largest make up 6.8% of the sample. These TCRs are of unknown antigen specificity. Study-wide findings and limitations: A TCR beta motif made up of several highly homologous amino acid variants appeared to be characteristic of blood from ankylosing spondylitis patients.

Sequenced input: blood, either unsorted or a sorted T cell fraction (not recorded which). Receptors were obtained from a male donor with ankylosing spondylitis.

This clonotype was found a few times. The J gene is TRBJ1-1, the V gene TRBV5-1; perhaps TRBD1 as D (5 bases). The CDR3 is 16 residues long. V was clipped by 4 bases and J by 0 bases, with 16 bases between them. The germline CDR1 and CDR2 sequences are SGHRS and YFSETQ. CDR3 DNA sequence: TGCGCCAGCAGCCCATCAGGGCCGGGGGTGAACACTGAAGCTTTCTTT. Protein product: CASSPSGPGVNTEAFF.

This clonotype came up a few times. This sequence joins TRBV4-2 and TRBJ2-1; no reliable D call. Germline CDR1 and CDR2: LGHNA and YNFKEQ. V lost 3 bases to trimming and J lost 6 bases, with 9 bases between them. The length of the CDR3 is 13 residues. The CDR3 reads CASSHDQGNEQFF. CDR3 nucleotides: TGTGCCAGCAGCCATGACCAAGGCAATGAGCAGTTCTTC.

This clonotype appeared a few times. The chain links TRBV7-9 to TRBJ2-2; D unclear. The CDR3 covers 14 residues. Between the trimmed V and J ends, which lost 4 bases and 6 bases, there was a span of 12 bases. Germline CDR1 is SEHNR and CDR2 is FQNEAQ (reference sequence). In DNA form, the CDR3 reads TGTGCCAGCAGCTCAACGGAATTCGCCGGGGAGCTGTTTTTT. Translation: CASSSTEFAGELFF. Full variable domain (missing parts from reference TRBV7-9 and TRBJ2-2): DTGVSQNPRHKITKRGQNVTFRCDPISEHNRLYWYRQTLGQGPEFLTYFQNEAQLEKSRLLSDRFSAERPKGSFSTLEIQRTEQGDSAMYLCASSSTEFAGELFFGEGSRLTVL.

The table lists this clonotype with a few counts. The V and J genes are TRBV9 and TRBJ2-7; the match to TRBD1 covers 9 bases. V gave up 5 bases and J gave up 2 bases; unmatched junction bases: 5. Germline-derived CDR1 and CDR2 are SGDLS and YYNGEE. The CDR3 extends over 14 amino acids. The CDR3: CASSGDRDTYEQYF. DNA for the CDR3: TGTGCCAGCAGTGGGGACAGGGACACCTACGAGCAGTACTTC.

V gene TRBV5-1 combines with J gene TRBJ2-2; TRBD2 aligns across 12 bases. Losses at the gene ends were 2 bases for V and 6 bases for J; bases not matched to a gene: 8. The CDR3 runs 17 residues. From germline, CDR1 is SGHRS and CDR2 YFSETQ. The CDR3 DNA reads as TGCGCCAGCAGCTTTGCCCCGGGACTAGCGGGTTCCGGGGAGCTGTTTTTT. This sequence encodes CASSFAPGLAGSGELFF.

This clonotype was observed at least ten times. The CDR3 DNA reads TGTGCCAGTAGCACGGGGACAAGACTCACAGATACGCAGTATTTT. Amino acid sequence: CASSTGTRLTDTQYF. This rearrangement joins TRBV19 to TRBJ2-3, with a possible D match to TRBD1 (6 bases). In germline, CDR1 is LNHDA, CDR2 SQIVND (reference sequence). The CDR3 runs 15 residues. The V end lost 6 bases, the J end lost 2 bases, and 15 bases lay between the germline ends.

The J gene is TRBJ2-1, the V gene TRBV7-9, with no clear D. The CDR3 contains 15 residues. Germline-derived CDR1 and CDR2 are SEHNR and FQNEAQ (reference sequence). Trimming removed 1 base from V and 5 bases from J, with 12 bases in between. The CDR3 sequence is CASSLDLGVNNEQFF. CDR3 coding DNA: TGTGCCAGCAGCTTAGATCTAGGCGTAAACAATGAGCAGTTCTTC.

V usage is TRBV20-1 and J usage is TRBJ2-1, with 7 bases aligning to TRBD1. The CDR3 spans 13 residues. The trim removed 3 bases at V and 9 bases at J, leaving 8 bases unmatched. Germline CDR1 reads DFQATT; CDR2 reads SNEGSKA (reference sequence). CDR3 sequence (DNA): TGCAGTGCTAGCTCTCCAGGGGGTTTTGAGCAGTTCTTC. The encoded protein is CSASSPGGFEQFF.

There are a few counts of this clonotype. The CDR3 here is CASSHWTGVLDNEQFF. CDR3 bases: TGTGCCAGCAGCCATTGGACAGGGGTTTTGGACAATGAGCAGTTCTTC. The rearrangement uses TRBV3-1 and TRBJ2-1, with 9 nucleotides matching TRBD1. Germline V gene sequence: CDR1 LGHDT, CDR2 YNNKEL (reference sequence). Trimming took 3 bases from V and 5 from J; bases not matched to a gene: 8. The CDR3 loop spans 16 amino acids.

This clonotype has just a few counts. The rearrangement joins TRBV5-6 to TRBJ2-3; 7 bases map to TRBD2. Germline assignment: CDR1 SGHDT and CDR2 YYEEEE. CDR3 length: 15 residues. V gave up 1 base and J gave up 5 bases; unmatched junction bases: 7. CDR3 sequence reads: CASSLPNGRGDTQYF. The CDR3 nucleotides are TGTGCCAGCAGCTTGCCCAATGGGAGGGGAGATACGCAGTATTTT.

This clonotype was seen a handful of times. CDR3 region: CSVSTGGANQPQHF. CDR3 DNA: TGCAGCGTCTCGACAGGGGGTGCGAATCAGCCCCAGCATTTT. The chain uses TRBV29-1 and TRBJ1-5; 9 bases agree with TRBD1. The V segment lost 6 bases and the J segment 4 bases; nucleotides outside the gene matches: 7. In germline, CDR1 is SQVTM, CDR2 ANQGSEA. The CDR3 runs to 14 residues.

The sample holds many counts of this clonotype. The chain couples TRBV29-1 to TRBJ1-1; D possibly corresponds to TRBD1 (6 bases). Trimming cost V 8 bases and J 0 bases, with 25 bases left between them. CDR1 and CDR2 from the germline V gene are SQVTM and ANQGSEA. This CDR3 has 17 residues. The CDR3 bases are TGCAGCTTTTCCGCAGGGGCGCTTTTCCCCATGAACACTGAAGCTTTCTTT. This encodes CSFSAGALFPMNTEAFF.

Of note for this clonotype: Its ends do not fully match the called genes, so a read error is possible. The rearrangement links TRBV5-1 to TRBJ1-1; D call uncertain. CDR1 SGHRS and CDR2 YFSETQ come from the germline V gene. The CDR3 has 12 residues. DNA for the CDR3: TGCGCCAGCAGCTCCGGACCAACTGGAGCTTTCTTT. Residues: CASSSGPTGAFF.

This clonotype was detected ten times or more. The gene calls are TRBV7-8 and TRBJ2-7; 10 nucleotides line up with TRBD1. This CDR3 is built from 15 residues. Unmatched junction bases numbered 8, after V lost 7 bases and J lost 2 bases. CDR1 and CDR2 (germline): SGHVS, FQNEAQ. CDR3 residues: CASNRAGTGAYEQYF. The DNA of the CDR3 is TGTGCCAGCAACCGAGCGGGGACAGGGGCCTACGAGCAGTACTTC.

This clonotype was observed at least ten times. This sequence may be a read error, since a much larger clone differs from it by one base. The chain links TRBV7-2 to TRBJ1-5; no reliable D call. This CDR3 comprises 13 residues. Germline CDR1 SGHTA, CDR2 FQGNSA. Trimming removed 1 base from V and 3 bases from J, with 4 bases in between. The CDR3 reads CASSLGVNQPQHF. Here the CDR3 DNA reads TGTGCCAGCAGCTTAGGGGTCAATCAGCCCCAGCATTTT.

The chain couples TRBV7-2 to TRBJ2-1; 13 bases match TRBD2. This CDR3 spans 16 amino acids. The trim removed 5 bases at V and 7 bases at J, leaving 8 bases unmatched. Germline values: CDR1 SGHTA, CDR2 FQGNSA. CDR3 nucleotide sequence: TGTGCCAGCAGCGCTACTAGCGGGAGGGCCGGTAATGAGCAGTTCTTC. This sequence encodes CASSATSGRAGNEQFF.

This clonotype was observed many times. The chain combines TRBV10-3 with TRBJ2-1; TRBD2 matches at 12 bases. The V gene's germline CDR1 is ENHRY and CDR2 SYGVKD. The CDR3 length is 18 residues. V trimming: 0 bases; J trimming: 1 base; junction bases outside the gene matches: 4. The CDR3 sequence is CAISESLAGGLSYNEQFF. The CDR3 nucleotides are TGTGCCATCAGTGAGTCGCTAGCGGGAGGGCTATCCTACAATGAGCAGTTCTTC.

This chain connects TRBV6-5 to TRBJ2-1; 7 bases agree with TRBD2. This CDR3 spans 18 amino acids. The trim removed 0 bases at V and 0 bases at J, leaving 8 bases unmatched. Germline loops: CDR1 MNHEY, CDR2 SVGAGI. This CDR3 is CASSYSLGDYPSYNEQFF. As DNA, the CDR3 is TGTGCCAGCAGTTACTCATTAGGGGACTACCCCTCCTACAATGAGCAGTTCTTC.

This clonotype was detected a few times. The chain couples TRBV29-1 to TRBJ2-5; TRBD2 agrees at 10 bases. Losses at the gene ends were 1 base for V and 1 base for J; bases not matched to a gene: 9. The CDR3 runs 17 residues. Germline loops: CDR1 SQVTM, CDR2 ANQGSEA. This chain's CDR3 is CSVEGLAGEGIQETQYF. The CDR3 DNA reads TGCAGCGTTGAAGGGCTAGCGGGAGAGGGGATCCAAGAGACCCAGTACTTC.